This paragraph reports one T cell receptor (beta chain). The source of the sample is a study of shared clonotypes between healthy human individuals. The assay was immunoSEQ multiplex PCR, and TCRdb's table has in-frame clones only and misses some. The sample includes 2 million to 2.5 million clones, 85% to 95% of them seen just once. Sequenced: naive CD4+ T cells from PBMCs. The subset denotes: CD45RA+ positively selected. The clonotype originates from a man between 18 and 29 years old in good health. Some clones in this sample may be carry-over from other donors' samples.

Here the CDR3 DNA reads TGTGCCATCAGTGCCAAGGGCTCCTACAATGAGCAGTTCTTC. This codes for CAISAKGSYNEQFF. The rearrangement joins TRBV10-3 to TRBJ2-1; no clear D. This CDR3 has 14 residues. Trimming left V 4 bases short and J 0 bases short, with 7 bases between. Germline CDR1 ENHRY, CDR2 SYGVKD.